The rows below give T cell receptor beta chains drawn from one sample of a study of T cell repertoires in cytomegalovirus infection. TCRdb fed the reads into MiXCR, producing one record per CDR3 protein. The top ten hold around 15% of the sample, which has about 900,000 distinct CDR3 sequences, approximately 33% seen once. For these receptors, no antigen is known. The material was cultured CD8+ T cells from PBMCs, obtained from culture after CMV antigen stimulation. The receptors derive from a human donor in good health (CMV status not recorded). Some clones in this sample may be carry-over from other donors' samples. Both conserved end residues are trimmed from each CDR3. The order of the fields is CDR3 length, V gene, J gene, CDR3 protein.

12,TRBV27,TRBJ1-2,ANSLSEGNYGYT
12,TRBV5-6,TRBJ2-7,ASSLNRNSYEQY
15,TRBV19,TRBJ2-6,AVERGQGHSGANVLT
14,TRBV10-3,TRBJ2-2,AISGAGGQSTGELF
11,TRBV7-9,TRBJ2-1,ASTEPPYNEQF
12,TRBV29-1,TRBJ2-7,SVLGVSGTYEQY
12,TRBV12-5,TRBJ1-2,ASGLVPNPGGYT
14,TRBV9,TRBJ2-4,ASTSEQGRDKNIQY
11,TRBV27,TRBJ1-6,ASSETLLVPLH
12,TRBV7-6,TRBJ2-5,ASSSWDRQETQY
14,TRBV6-8,TRBJ1-1,ASGWGQMNEGTEAF
13,TRBV5-1,TRBJ2-5,ASVTGQLTQETQY
15,TRBV4-2,TRBJ1-1,ASSHPGTGGANTEAF
16,TRBV7-8,TRBJ2-5,ASSPLATSGGATETQY
13,TRBV5-8,TRBJ1-5,ASSFHRAGNQPQH
12,TRBV6-8,TRBJ1-1,ASSSSVTGTEAF
13,TRBV10-3,TRBJ1-1,AILTRKEGRTEAF
12,TRBV27,TRBJ1-1,ASSHPGRGTEAF
12,TRBV2,TRBJ2-2,ASRGLLQPGELF
13,TRBV7-4,TRBJ1-6,ASRSQSSYNSPLH
14,TRBV28,TRBJ2-3,ASLGARGPFTDTQY
11,TRBV19,TRBJ2-5,ASMGGSQETQY
12,TRBV2,TRBJ2-5,VSRAGRGEETQY
12,TRBV6-6,TRBJ2-7,ASSYSLEIHEQY
14,TRBV15,TRBJ1-5,ATSRVWSDGDQPQY
14,TRBV7-9,TRBJ1-2,ASSARSQTGIHGYT
14,TRBV6-5,TRBJ2-4,ASSYSLSQAKNIQY
11,TRBV2,TRBJ2-1,ASSERASNEQF
12,TRBV7-2,TRBJ1-2,ASSSPGGNYGYT
11,TRBV27,TRBJ1-6,ASSVSGASVLH
11,TRBV19,TRBJ1-1,ASNPGTNTEAF
15,TRBV4-3,TRBJ2-6,ASSQEMRGGSTNVLT
15,TRBV7-6,TRBJ2-1,ASSSGVGTSTYNEQF
12,TRBV10-3,TRBJ1-5,AIRARGPNQPQH
17,TRBV24-1,TRBJ2-1,ATSDLRTQGGLGSNEQF
9,TRBV15,TRBJ2-7,ATRGENEQY
12,TRBV7-9,TRBJ2-5,ASSHGTDQETQY
16,TRBV6-5,TRBJ2-7,ASSLVGKPGQEIYEQY
14,TRBV6-5,TRBJ2-3,ASSYWGQGDSDTQY
14,TRBV24-1,TRBJ1-5,ATSDLEGDLRQPQH
12,TRBV6-5,TRBJ1-4,ASSYSGNREKLF
13,TRBV9,TRBJ1-5,ASSVGQGVNQPQH
12,TRBV14,TRBJ2-5,ASSGGELLETQY
12,TRBV6-5,TRBJ2-1,ASSYGPLGTEQF
13,TRBV11-2,TRBJ1-1,ASSLGGLGGTEAF
15,TRBV6-2/TRBV6-3,TRBJ2-3,ASRTGTSGTRTDTQY
11,TRBV5-1,TRBJ1-5,ASSLEGGEPQH
11,TRBV29-1,TRBJ2-5,SVVARGAETQY
15,TRBV7-9,TRBJ1-4,ASSLQGPAQPGEKLF
12,TRBV19,TRBJ1-2,ASSDLDRGNGYT
12,TRBV6-6,TRBJ2-1,ASSLRRGTNEQF
12,TRBV6-6,TRBJ2-7,ASSYSILAIEQY
13,TRBV24-1,TRBJ2-2,ATSDARAGNGELF
12,TRBV20-1,TRBJ1-6,SAKTGTGYSPLH
12,TRBV3-1,TRBJ2-1,VSSQEGTGGKYR